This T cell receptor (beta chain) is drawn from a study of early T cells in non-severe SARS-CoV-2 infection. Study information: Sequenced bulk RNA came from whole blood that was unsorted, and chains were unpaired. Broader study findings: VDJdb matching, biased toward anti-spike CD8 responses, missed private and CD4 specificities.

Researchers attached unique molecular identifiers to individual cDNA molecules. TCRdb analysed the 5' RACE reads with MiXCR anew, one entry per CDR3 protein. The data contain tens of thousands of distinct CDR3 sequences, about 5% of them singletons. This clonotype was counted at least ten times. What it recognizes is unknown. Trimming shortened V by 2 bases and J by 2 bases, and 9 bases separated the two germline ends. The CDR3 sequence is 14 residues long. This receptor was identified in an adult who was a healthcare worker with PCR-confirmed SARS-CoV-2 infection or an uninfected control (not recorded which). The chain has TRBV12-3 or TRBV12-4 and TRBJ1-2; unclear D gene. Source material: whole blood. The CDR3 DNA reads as TGTGCCAGCAGTTTATGGGATCGAAACTATGGCTACACCTTC. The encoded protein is CASSLWDRNYGYTF.